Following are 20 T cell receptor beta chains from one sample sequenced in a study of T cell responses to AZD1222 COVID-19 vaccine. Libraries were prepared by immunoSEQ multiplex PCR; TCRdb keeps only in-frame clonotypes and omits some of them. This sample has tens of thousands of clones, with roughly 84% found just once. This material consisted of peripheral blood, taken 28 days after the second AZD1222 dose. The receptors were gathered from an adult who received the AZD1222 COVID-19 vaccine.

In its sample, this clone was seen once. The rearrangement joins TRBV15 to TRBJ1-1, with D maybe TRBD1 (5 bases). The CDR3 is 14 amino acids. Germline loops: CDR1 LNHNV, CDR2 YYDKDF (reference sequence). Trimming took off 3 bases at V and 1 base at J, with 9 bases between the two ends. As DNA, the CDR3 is TGTGCCACCAGCAGGGGGACTGGGAACACTGAAGCTTTCTTT. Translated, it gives CATSRGTGNTEAFF.

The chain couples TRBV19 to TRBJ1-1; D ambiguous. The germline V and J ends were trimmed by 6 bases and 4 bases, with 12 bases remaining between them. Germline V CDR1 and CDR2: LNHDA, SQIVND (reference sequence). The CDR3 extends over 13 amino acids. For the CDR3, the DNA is TGTGCCAGTAGCTCCAGCCGGAGCACTGAAGCTTTCTTT. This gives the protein CASSSSRSTEAFF. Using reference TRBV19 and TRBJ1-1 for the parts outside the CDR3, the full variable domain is DGGITQSPKYLFRKEGQNVTLSCEQNLNHDAMYWYRQDPGQGLRLIYYSQIVNDFQKGDIAEGYSVSREKKESFPLTVTSAQKNPTAFYLCASSSSRSTEAFFGQGTRLTVV.

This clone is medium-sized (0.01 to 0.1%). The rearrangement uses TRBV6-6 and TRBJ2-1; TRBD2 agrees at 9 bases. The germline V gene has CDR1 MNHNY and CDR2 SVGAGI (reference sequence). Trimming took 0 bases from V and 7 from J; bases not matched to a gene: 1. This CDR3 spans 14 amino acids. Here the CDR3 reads CASSYSLAGNEQFF. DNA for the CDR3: TGTGCCAGCAGTTACTCTCTAGCGGGGAATGAGCAGTTCTTC.

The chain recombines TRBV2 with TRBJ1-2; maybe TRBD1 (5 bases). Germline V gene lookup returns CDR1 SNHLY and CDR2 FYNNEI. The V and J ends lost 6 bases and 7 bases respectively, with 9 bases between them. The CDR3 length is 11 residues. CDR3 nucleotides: TGTGCCAGCAGCCCCAGGGTTGGCTACACCTTC. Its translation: CASSPRVGYTF.

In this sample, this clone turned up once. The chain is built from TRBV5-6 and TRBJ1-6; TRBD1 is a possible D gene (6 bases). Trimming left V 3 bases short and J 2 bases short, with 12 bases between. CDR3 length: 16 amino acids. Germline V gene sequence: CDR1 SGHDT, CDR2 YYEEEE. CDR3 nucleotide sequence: TGTGCCAGCAGCTGGAAACAGGGTACCTATAATTCACCCCTCCACTTT. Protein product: CASSWKQGTYNSPLHF.

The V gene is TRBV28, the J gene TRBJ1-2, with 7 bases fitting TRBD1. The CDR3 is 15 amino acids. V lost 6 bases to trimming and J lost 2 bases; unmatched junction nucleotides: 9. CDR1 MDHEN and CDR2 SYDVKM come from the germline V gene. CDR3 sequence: CASSPTGFRNYGYTF. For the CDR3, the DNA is TGTGCCAGCAGCCCGACAGGGTTTAGAAACTATGGCTACACCTTC.

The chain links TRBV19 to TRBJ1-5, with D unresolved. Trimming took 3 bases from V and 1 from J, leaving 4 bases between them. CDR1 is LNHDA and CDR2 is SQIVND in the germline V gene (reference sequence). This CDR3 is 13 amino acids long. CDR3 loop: CASSMMSNQPQHF. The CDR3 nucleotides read TGTGCCAGTAGTATGATGAGCAATCAGCCCCAGCATTTT. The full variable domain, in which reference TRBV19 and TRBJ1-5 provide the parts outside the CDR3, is DGGITQSPKYLFRKEGQNVTLSCEQNLNHDAMYWYRQDPGQGLRLIYYSQIVNDFQKGDIAEGYSVSREKKESFPLTVTSAQKNPTAFYLCASSMMSNQPQHFGDGTRLSIL.

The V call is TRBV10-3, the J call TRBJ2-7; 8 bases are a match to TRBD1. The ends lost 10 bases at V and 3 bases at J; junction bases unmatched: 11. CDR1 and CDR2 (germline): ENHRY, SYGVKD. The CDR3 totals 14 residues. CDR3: CATLRDRTHYEQYF. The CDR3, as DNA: TGTGCCACCCTCCGGGACAGGACCCACTACGAGCAGTACTTC.

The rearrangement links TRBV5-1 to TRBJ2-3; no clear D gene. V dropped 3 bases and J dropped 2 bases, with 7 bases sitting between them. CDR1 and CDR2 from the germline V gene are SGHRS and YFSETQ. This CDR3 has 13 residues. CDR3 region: CASSSYVTDTQYF. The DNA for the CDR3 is TGCGCCAGCAGCTCGTACGTCACAGATACGCAGTATTTT.

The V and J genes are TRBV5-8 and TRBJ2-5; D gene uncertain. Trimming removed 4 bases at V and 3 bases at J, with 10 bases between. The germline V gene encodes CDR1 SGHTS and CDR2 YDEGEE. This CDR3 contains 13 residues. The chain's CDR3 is CASSRSWEETQYF. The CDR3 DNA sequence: TGTGCCAGCAGCCGATCATGGGAAGAGACCCAGTACTTC.

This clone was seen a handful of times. CDR3 sequence (DNA): TGTGCCAGCACCCAAACAACAGCCTATGGCTACACCTTC. Translating it yields CASTQTTAYGYTF. This chain connects TRBV28 to TRBJ1-2; D is unresolved. V lost 7 bases and J lost 4, with 13 bases in between. CDR3 length: 13 amino acids. CDR1 is MDHEN and CDR2 is SYDVKM in the germline V gene.

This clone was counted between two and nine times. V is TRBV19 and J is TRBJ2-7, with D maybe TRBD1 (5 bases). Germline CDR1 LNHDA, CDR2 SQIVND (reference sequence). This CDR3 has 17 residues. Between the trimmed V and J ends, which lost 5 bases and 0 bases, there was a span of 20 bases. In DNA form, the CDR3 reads TGTGCCAGTAGTGTCTCAACAGGTCCCTCATCCTCCTACGAGCAGTACTTC. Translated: CASSVSTGPSSSYEQYF.

As DNA, the CDR3 is TGTGCCAGCAGTGAAAGGGCCCGGGGGGGGCAAAACTACGAGCAGTACTTC. This encodes CASSERARGGQNYEQYF. V usage is TRBV6-1 and J usage is TRBJ2-7, with 8 bases aligning to TRBD2. J gave up 3 bases and V 2 bases, and 12 bases lay outside the gene matches. The CDR3 length is 17 residues. Germline assignment: CDR1 MNHNS and CDR2 SASEGT.

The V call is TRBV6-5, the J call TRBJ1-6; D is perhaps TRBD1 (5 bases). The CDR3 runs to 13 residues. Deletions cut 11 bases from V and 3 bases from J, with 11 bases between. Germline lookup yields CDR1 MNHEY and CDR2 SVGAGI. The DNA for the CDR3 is TGTGCCGGGTCAGGGTTCTATAATTCACCCCTCCACTTT. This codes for CAGSGFYNSPLHF.

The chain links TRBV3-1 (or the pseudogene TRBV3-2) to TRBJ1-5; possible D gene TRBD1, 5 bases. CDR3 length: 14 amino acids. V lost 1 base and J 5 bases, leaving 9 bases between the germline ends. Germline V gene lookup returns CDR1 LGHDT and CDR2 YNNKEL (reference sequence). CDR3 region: CASSQAGNHQPQHF. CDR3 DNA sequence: TGTGCCAGCAGCCAAGCAGGGAATCATCAGCCCCAGCATTTT.

CDR3 bases: TGTGCCAGCAGTGTGGTGGGAACGGGCGTTAACACCGGGGAGCTGTTTTTT. Its protein product is CASSVVGTGVNTGELFF. The rearrangement joins TRBV6-4 to TRBJ2-2; D is unresolved. Germline CDR1 reads MRHNA; CDR2 reads SNTAGT. V lost 4 bases to trimming and J lost 2 bases, with 17 bases between them. The CDR3 is 17 amino acids.

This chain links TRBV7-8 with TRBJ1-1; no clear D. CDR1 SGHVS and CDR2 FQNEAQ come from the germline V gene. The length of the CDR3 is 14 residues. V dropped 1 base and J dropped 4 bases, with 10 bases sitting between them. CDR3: CASSLVRASTEAFF. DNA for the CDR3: TGTGCCAGCAGCTTAGTTAGGGCTAGCACTGAAGCTTTCTTT.

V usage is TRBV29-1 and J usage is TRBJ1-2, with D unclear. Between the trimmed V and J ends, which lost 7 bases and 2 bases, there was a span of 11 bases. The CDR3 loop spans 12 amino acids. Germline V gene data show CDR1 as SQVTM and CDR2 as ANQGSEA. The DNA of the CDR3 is TGCAGCGGTGGCGGCAACAACTATGGCTACACCTTC. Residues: CSGGGNNYGYTF.

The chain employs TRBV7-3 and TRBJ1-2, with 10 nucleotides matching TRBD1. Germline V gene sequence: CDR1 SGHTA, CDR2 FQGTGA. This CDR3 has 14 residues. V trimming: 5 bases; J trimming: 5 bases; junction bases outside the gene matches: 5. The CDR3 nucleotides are TGTGCCAGCAGCCCCGGGGACAGGGGATATGGCTACACCTTC. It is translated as CASSPGDRGYGYTF. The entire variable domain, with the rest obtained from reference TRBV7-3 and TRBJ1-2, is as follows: GAGVSQTPSNKVTEKGKYVELRCDPISGHTALYWYRQSLGQGPEFLIYFQGTGAADDSGLPNDRFFAVRPEGSVSTLKIQRTERGDSAVYLCASSPGDRGYGYTFGSGTRLTVV.

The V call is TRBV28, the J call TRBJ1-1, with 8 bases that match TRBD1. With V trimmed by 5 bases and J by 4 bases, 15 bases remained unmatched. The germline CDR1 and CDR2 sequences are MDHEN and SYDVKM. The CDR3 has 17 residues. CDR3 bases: TGTGCCAGCAGTCGCTTAACAGGGGGAATGGGTTTCACTGAAGCTTTCTTT. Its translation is CASSRLTGGMGFTEAFF. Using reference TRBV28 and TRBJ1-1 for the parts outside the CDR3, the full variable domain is DVKVTQSSRYLVKRTGEKVFLECVQDMDHENMFWYRQDPGLGLRLIYFSYDVKMKEKGDIPEGYSVSREKKERFSLILESASTNQTSMYLCASSRLTGGMGFTEAFFGQGTRLTVV.